This T cell receptor (beta chain) was captured by sequencing in a study of cytomegalovirus exposure and HLA in healthy donors. General study findings and limits: Later analysis associated a missense DCLRE1C variant with TCR beta V- and J-gene trimming. Being productive about 87% or about 30% of the time was typical of most TCR beta V segments in an earlier analysis. By HLA locus, TCR association rates varied in a later analysis, with DRB1 showing the most and HLA-C the fewest. Later work showed greater clonal expansion in HLA-associated TCR beta chains than in equally common others.

Turning to this clone: What it recognizes is unknown.

CDR1 and CDR2 (germline): LNHDA, SQIVND (reference sequence). With 1 base removed from V and 3 bases from J, the gap between germline ends came to 8 bases. The CDR3 runs to 14 residues. Use of 60 Vbeta and 13 Jbeta primers characterized the PCR. Using immunoSEQ multiplex PCR, the repertoire was profiled, and TCRdb retains in-frame clones only, with some absent. The sample shows some 100,000 clones, around three quarters of them seen only once. This sequence was found in a man aged 40-49 years in good health and CMV-seronegative. The chain combines TRBV19 with TRBJ2-3, with a tentative D call TRBD2 (5 bases). The specimen sequenced was PBMCs. CDR3 loop: CASSIVPGTDTQYF. The CDR3 DNA follows: TGTGCCAGTAGTATAGTTCCGGGGACAGATACGCAGTATTTT. Full variable domain (missing parts from reference TRBV19 and TRBJ2-3): DGGITQSPKYLFRKEGQNVTLSCEQNLNHDAMYWYRQDPGQGLRLIYYSQIVNDFQKGDIAEGYSVSREKKESFPLTVTSAQKNPTAFYLCASSIVPGTDTQYFGPGTRLTVL.